This T cell receptor (beta chain) was profiled in a study of shared clonotypes between healthy human individuals. Overall study results and limits: Roughly 5% of naive CD4 clonotypes were shared across a handful of donors.

As regards this clone: Antigen: not known.

Trimming took off 6 bases at V and 0 bases at J, with 9 bases between the two ends. Germline CDR1 is SGDLS and CDR2 is YYNGEE. This CDR3 has 14 residues. Data came from immunoSEQ multiplex PCR; TCRdb stores just in-frame clones and leaves some out. The sample has roughly 2.2 million clones, 85% to 95% seen once. Donors included only healthy HIV-negative adults lacking recent acute infections or vaccinations. The receptor's source is a man in his late teens or twenties in good health. Some clones in this sample may be carry-over from other donors' samples. This chain connects TRBV9 to TRBJ2-2, with D possibly TRBD1 on 5 matching bases. The sequenced sample was naive CD4+ T cells from PBMCs. Subset defined: CD45RA+ positively selected. The CDR3 DNA is TGTGCCAGCACCAAGACAGCGAACACCGGGGAGCTGTTTTTT. This sequence encodes CASTKTANTGELFF.